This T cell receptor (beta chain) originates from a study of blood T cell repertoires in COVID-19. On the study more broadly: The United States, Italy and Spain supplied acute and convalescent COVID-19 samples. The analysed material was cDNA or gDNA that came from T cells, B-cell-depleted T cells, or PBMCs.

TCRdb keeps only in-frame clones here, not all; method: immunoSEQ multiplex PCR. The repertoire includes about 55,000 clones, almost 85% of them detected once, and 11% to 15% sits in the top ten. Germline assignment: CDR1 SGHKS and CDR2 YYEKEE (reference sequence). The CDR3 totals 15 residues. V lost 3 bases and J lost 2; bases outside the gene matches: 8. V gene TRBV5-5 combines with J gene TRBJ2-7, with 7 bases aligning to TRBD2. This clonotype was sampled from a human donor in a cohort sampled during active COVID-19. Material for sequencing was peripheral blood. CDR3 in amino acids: CASSSSGSGAYEQYF. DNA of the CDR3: TGTGCCAGCAGCTCATCTGGCAGCGGGGCCTACGAGCAGTACTTC.